One sample yielded the 2 T cell receptor beta chains listed below, sequenced in a study of CD8+CD57+ T cells in acquired aplastic anemia. Profiling that covered TCR beta VDJ and CDR3 relied on genomic DNA as its template. TCRdb re-analysed the reads in MiXCR, keeping a single row per CDR3 protein. The sample lists around 250,000 distinct CDR3 sequences; about 56% were seen once. Material: sorted CD4+, CD8+, or CD8+CD57+ T cells (not recorded which) from PBMCs. Receptors originate from a human donor with severe aplastic anemia or a healthy control (not recorded which).

There are many counts of this clonotype. This chain joins TRBV5-6 and TRBJ2-1; 10 bases fit TRBD2. CDR1 is SGHDT and CDR2 is YYEEEE in the germline V gene. The J segment lost 3 bases and the V segment lost 5 bases, leaving 8 bases of the junction unmatched. This CDR3 spans 16 amino acids. CDR3 sequence reads: CASSRTSGALYNEQFF. The CDR3 DNA reads TGTGCCAGCAGTCGCACTAGCGGGGCACTCTACAATGAGCAGTTCTTC.

This chain links TRBV9 with TRBJ2-5, with no clear D. Germline loops: CDR1 SGDLS, CDR2 YYNGEE. The ends were cut back, 0 bases at V and 2 bases at J, with 11 bases in the middle. The CDR3 is 15 amino acids. CDR3 coding DNA: TGTGCCAGCAGCGTAGCTGGGCTAGTTCAAGAGACCCAGTACTTC. Protein sequence: CASSVAGLVQETQYF.